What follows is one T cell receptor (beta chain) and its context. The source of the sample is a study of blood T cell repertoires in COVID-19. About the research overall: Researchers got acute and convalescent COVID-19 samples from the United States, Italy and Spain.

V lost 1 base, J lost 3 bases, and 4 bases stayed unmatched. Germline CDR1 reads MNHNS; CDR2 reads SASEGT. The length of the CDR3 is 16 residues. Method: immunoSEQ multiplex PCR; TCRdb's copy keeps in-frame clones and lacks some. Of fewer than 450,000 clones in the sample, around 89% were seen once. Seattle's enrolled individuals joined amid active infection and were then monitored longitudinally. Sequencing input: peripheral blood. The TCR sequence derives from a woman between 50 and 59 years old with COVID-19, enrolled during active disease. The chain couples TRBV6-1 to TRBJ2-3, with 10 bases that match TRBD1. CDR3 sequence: CASSEGAGQGTDTQYF. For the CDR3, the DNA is TGTGCCAGCAGTGAAGGGGCGGGACAGGGGACAGATACGCAGTATTTT.